This T cell receptor beta chain was recorded in a study of molecular identifiers for immune sequencing clone quantification. TCRdb fed the PCR reads into MiXCR, producing one record per CDR3 protein. The table shows 90,000 or so distinct CDR3 sequences, with roughly 23% occurring only once. This CDR3 spans 15 amino acids. Germline CDR1 reads SQVTM; CDR2 reads ANQGSEA. The V end lost 7 bases, the J end lost 1 base, and 20 bases lay between the germline ends. Sequencing input: naive CD8+ T cells from blood, with Jurkat cell RNA spiked in. Specified subset: FACS-sorted CD8+CD4-CCR7+CD45RA+ naive T cells. The TCR sequence derives from a human donor in good health. Some libraries in this study had Jurkat cell RNA spiked in. The chain carries TRBV29-1 and TRBJ2-7; D is perhaps TRBD1 or TRBD2 (6 bases each). The CDR3 coding sequence is TGCAGCGCTGTGACTAGGGACAACCCGTCCTACGAGCAGTACTTC. As protein: CSAVTRDNPSYEQYF.